The T cell receptor (beta chain) under discussion was sequenced for a study of technical replicates of blood from a few donors. Measured with immunoSEQ multiplex PCR; TCRdb has only the in-frame clones, and not every one. The sample contains some 66,000 clones, approximately 87% of which appear only once. The CDR3 totals 14 residues. The germline gives CDR1 SQVTM, CDR2 ANQGSEA. V was clipped by 6 bases and J by 5 bases; unmatched bases: 7. This sequence originates from a human donor in good health. Some clones in this sample may be carry-over from other donors' samples. This chain joins TRBV29-1 and TRBJ2-2; the match to TRBD2 covers 9 bases. The specimen was PBMCs. CDR3 sequence: CSVERGARTGELFF. CDR3 nucleotides: TGCAGCGTCGAGCGGGGGGCTAGGACCGGGGAGCTGTTTTTT.